Listed below are T cell receptor beta chains from one sample, sequenced in a study of blood T cell repertoires in COVID-19. Sequencing was performed with immunoSEQ multiplex PCR; in TCRdb, only in-frame clones are kept and a portion is missing. The table lists about 250,000 clones, approximately 85% of them singletons, with 9.1% in the top ten. What was sequenced was PBMCs or T cells enriched from blood (not recorded which). The receptors stem from a woman in her 50s with acute COVID-19. The CDR3 runs from the conserved cysteine through the conserved F or W. Each record gives: J gene, D gene, V gene, clone size, CDR3 DNA, CDR3 protein. A D gene is named only where the DNA matches it firmly. Size values are once, few and many counts, or a class for expanded clones, and some rows have none.

TRBJ1-2 | . | TRBV30 | . | TGTGCCTGGACAGGGGCCCATGGCTACACCTTC | CAWTGAHGYTF
TRBJ1-4 | . | TRBV5-4 | . | TGTGCCAGCAGCACGCAGTCAGGGGAAAATGAAAAACTGTTTTTT | CASSTQSGENEKLFF
TRBJ1-1 | . | TRBV14 | . | TGTGCCAGCAGCCAGTTAAGTTGGGAGGATGAAGCTTTCTTT | CASSQLSWEDEAFF
TRBJ1-2 | TRBD1 | TRBV20-1 | once | TGCAGTGCTAGTCCATACAGGGGTCCCTCTGGCTACACCTTC | CSASPYRGPSGYTF
TRBJ2-7 | TRBD1 | TRBV19 | . | TGTGCCAGTAGTATAGTAGGGCGGGACAGGGAGGAGTACGAGCAGTACTTC | CASSIVGRDREEYEQYF
TRBJ2-7 | . | TRBV6-5 | . | TGTGCCAGCAGTTACTCGTTATTAGACTACGAGCAGTACTTC | CASSYSLLDYEQYF
TRBJ1-2 | . | TRBV11-1 | . | TGTGCCAGCAGCTCCCGACAGCTGCCTGGCTATGGCTACACCTTC | CASSSRQLPGYGYTF
TRBJ2-1 | TRBD2 | TRBV19 | . | TGTGCCAGTAGTATCTGGGTGACTAGCGACAATGAGCAGTTCTTC | CASSIWVTSDNEQFF
TRBJ1-1 | . | TRBV7-9 | . | TGTGCCAGCAGCTTCCAAACAAACACTGAAGCTTTCTTT | CASSFQTNTEAFF
TRBJ1-6 | TRBD1 | TRBV5-1 | . | TGCGCCAGCAGCTTGGCCAGGGGGAGGTCACCCCTCCACTTT | CASSLARGRSPLHF
TRBJ2-7 | . | TRBV5-1 | . | TGCGCCAGCACCCCAGGCAGCCTTAGCTCCTACGAGCAGTACTTC | CASTPGSLSSYEQYF
TRBJ2-3 | . | TRBV28 | . | TGTGCCAGCAGTTTAGGCCGTTCCACGCAGTATTTT | CASSLGRSTQYF
TRBJ1-2 | TRBD1 | TRBV6-5 | . | TGTGCCAGCACTAAAAGACAGGGGTATGGCTACACCTTC | CASTKRQGYGYTF
TRBJ1-2 | . | TRBV7-9 | once | TGTGCCAGCAGCTCGCCCGACAGGAGCCATGGCTACACCTTC | CASSSPDRSHGYTF
TRBJ1-1 | TRBD1 | TRBV27 | . | TGTGCCAGCAGTTCAGCCGGGACAGCGAACACTGAAGCTTTCTTT | CASSSAGTANTEAFF
TRBJ1-5 | TRBD1 | TRBV5-6 | . | TGTGCCAGCAGCCCAGGACAGGGGGTCAACAATCAGCCCCAGCATTTT | CASSPGQGVNNQPQHF
TRBJ1-1 | TRBD1 | TRBV18 | . | TGTGCCAGCTCACGAGCAGGGGGCCTGAACACTGAAGCTTTCTTT | CASSRAGGLNTEAFF
TRBJ1-1 | . | TRBV30 | . | TGTGCCTGGCTAAAAGTCGCGAACACTGAAGCTTTCTTT | CAWLKVANTEAFF
TRBJ1-2 | TRBD1 | TRBV19 | . | TGTGCCAGTAGCTGGACAGGGGGCTTAGGTAGTGATGGCTACACCTTC | CASSWTGGLGSDGYTF
TRBJ1-1 | . | TRBV9 | once | TGTGCCAGCAGCCCCACCACCGGGAACACTGAAGCTTTCTTT | CASSPTTGNTEAFF
TRBJ1-5 | . | TRBV12-3/TRBV12-4 | . | TGTGCCAGCAGGCGCGGGGATGTAGAGCCCCAGCATTTT | CASRRGDVEPQHF
TRBJ1-6 | . | TRBV30 | . | TGTGCCTGGAGTGTTAGGGGATCCTATAATTCACCCCTCCACTTT | CAWSVRGSYNSPLHF
TRBJ1-5 | . | TRBV10-3 | . | TGTGCCACGAGAAGCCCCGATCAGCCCCAGCATTTT | CATRSPDQPQHF
TRBJ1-3 | TRBD1 | TRBV7-8 | . | TGTGCCAGCAGCTTAGCGGACAGGGGGTCTGGAAACACCATATATTTT | CASSLADRGSGNTIYF
TRBJ1-2 | TRBD1 | TRBV2 | . | TGTGCCAGCAGTCCGACAGGGGGTATTTTTATGGGGGCTAACTATGGCTACACCTTC | CASSPTGGIFMGANYGYTF
TRBJ1-2 | . | TRBV10-3 | . | TGTGCCATCAGACCTGCGGGCTACACCTTC | CAIRPAGYTF